This entry features one T cell receptor beta chain sequence. These data originate in a study of shared clonotypes between healthy human individuals. Here immunoSEQ multiplex PCR was the method, and the copy in TCRdb shows in-frame clones only, minus some. Of around 600,000 clones in the sample, 85% to 95% are singletons; the top ten hold approximately 0.11%. V lost 4 bases, J lost 7 bases, and 14 bases stayed unmatched. Germline V CDR1 and CDR2: SGHVS, FQNEAQ. CDR3 length equals 16 residues. CD45RO-negative, CCR7-selected cells formed the naive CD8 fraction, which excluded terminally differentiated effector memory CD45RA+ cells.

Sequencing was performed on naive CD8+ T cells sorted from blood. This sequence originates from a woman between 25 and 40 years old in good health. The chain links TRBV7-8 to TRBJ2-3; 7 nucleotides match TRBD1. The CDR3 sequence is CASSSTTRQGLNTQYF. The CDR3 region has the DNA TGTGCCAGCAGCTCTACCACTCGACAGGGTTTGAATACGCAGTATTTT.